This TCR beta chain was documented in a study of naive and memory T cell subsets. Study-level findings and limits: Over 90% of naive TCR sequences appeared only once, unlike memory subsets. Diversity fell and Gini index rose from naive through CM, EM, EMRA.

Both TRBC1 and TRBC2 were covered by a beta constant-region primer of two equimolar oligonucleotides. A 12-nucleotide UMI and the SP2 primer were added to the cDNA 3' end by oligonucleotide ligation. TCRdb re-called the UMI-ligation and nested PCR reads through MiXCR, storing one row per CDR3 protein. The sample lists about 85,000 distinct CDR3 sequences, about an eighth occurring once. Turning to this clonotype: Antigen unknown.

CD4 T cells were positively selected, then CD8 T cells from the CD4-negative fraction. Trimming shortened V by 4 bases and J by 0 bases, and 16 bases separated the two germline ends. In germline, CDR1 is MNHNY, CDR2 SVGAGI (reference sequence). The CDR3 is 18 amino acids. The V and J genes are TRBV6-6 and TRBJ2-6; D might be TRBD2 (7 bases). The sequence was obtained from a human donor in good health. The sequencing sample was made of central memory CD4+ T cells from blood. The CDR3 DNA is TGTGCCAGCAGTTCCCCGGGGGGACAAGTCTCTGGGGCCAACGTCCTGACTTTC. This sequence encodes CASSSPGGQVSGANVLTF.